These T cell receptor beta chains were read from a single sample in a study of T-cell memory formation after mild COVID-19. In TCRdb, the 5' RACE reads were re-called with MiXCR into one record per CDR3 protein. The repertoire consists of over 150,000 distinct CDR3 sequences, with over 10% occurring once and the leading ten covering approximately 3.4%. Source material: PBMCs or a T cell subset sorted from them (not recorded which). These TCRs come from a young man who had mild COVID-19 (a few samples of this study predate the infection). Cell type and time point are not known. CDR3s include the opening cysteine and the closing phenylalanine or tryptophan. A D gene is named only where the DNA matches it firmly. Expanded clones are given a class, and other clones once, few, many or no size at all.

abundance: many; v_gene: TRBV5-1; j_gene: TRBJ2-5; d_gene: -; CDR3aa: CASSLETVYQETQYF; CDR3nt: TGCGCCAGCAGCTTGGAGACAGTGTACCAAGAGACCCAGTACTTC
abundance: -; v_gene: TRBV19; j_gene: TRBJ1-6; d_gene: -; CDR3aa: CASSVEGGRNSPLHF; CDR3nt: TGTGCCAGTAGTGTGGAGGGCGGCCGAAATTCACCCCTCCACTTT
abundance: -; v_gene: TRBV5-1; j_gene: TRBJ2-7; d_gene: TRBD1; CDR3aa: CASSSLGQVYSEQYF; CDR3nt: TGCGCCAGCAGCTCCCTGGGACAGGTGTATAGCGAGCAGTACTTC
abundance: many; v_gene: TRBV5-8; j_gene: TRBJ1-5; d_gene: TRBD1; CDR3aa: CASSQGTGDQPQHF; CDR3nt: TGTGCCAGCAGCCAAGGGACAGGCGATCAGCCCCAGCATTTT
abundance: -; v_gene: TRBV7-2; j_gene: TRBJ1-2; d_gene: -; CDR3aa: CASSFYRESYGYTF; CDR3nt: TGTGCCAGCAGCTTTTACAGGGAATCCTATGGCTACACCTTC
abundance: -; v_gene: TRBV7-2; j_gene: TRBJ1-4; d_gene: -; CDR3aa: CASSPQWIEDEKLFF; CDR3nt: TGTGCCAGCAGCCCCCAGTGGATCGAGGATGAAAAACTGTTTTTT
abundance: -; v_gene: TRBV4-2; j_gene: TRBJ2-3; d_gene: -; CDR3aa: CASRRREAASDTQYF; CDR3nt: TGTGCCAGCAGGAGGAGGGAGGCGGCGTCAGATACGCAGTATTTT
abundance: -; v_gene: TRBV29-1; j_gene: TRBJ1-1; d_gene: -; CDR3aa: CIVEFGTEAFF; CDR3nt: TGCATCGTTGAGTTCGGCACTGAAGCTTTCTTT
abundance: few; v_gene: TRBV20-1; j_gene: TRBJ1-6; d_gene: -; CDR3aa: CSASKVRGRTVYNSPLHF; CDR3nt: TGCAGTGCAAGCAAGGTTCGGGGACGGACCGTCTATAATTCACCCCTCCACTTT
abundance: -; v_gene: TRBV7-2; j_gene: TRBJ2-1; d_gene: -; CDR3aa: CASSLKTPPYEQFF; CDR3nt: TGTGCCAGCAGCCTGAAAACACCGCCCTATGAGCAGTTCTTC
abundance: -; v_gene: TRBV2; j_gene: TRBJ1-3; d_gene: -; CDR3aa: CASSVSDGSGNTIYF; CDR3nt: TGTGCCAGCAGTGTCTCGGACGGCTCTGGAAACACCATATATTTT
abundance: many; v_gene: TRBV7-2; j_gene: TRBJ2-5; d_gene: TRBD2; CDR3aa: CASSLSGAGGQETQYF; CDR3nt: TGTGCCAGCAGCTTGAGTGGAGCGGGGGGCCAAGAGACCCAGTACTTC
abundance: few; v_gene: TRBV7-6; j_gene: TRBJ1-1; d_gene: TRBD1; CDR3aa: CASSFGDRASEAFF; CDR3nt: TGTGCCAGCAGCTTTGGGGACAGGGCGTCTGAAGCTTTCTTT
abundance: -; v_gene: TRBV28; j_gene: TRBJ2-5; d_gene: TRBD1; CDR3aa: CASSLWGTAQETQYF; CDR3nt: TGTGCCAGCAGTTTATGGGGGACAGCGCAAGAGACCCAGTACTTC
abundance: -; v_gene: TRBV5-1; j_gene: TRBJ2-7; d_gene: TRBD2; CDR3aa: CASSSGLAGMYEQYF; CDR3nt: TGCGCCAGCAGCTCCGGACTAGCGGGAATGTACGAGCAGTACTTC
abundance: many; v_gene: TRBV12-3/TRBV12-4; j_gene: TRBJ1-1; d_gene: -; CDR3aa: CASSSGTPNTEAFF; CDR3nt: TGTGCCAGCAGTTCCGGGACACCGAACACTGAAGCTTTCTTT
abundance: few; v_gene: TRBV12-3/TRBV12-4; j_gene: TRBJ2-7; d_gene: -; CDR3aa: CASNKDLPPYEQYF; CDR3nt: TGTGCCAGCAACAAAGACCTACCCCCCTACGAGCAGTACTTC
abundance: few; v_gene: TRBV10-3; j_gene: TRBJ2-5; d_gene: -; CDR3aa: CAISEGPNGETQYF; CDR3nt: TGTGCCATCAGTGAAGGTCCAAACGGAGAGACCCAGTACTTC
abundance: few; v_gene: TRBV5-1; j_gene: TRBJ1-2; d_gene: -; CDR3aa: CASSLGDGYGYTF; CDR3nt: TGCGCCAGCAGCTTGGGGGACGGCTATGGCTACACCTTC
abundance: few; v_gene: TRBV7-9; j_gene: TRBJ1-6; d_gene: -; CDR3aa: CASSRRDGNSPLHF; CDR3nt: TGTGCCAGCAGCCGACGGGACGGCAATTCACCCCTCCACTTT